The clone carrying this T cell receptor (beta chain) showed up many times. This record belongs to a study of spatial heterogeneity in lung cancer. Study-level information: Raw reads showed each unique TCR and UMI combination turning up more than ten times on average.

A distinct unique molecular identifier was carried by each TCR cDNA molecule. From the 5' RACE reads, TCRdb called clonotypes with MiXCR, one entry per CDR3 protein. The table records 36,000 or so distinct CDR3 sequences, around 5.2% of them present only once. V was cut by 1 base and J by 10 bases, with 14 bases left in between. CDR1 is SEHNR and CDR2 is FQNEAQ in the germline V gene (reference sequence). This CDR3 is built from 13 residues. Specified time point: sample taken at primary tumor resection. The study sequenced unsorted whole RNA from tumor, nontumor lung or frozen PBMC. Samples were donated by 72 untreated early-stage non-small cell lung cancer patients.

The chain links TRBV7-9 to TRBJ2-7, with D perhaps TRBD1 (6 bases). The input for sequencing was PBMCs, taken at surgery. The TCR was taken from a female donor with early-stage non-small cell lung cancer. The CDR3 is CASSLGTAYRQYF. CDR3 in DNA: TGTGCCAGCAGCTTAGGGACAGCCTACCGACAGTACTTC. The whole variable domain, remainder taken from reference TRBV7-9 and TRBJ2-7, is DTGVSQNPRHKITKRGQNVTFRCDPISEHNRLYWYRQTLGQGPEFLTYFQNEAQLEKSRLLSDRFSAERPKGSFSTLEIQRTEQGDSAMYLCASSLGTAYRQYFGPGTRLTVT.